This is a list of T cell receptor beta chains from one sample in a study of blood T cell repertoires in COVID-19. The method was immunoSEQ multiplex PCR; TCRdb's version includes in-frame clones alone and lacks a portion of them. The data show some 280,000 clones, approximately 91% seen once. The source material was peripheral blood. Receptors were obtained from a woman aged 40 to 50 who had recovered from COVID-19. CDR3s include the opening cysteine and the closing phenylalanine or tryptophan. D genes are given only for firm matches. Size values are once, few and many counts, or a class for expanded clones, and some rows have none.

clone size	V gene	J gene	D gene	CDR3 DNA	CDR3 protein
-	TRBV7-9	TRBJ2-2	-	TGTGCCAGCAGGATACTCGGGGAGCTGTTTTTT	CASRILGELFF
-	TRBV7-9	TRBJ2-4	TRBD2	TGTGCCAGCAGCTCACCGACTAGCGGCAAAAACATTCAGTACTTC	CASSSPTSGKNIQYF
-	TRBV5-1	TRBJ1-3	-	TGCGCCAGCAGCTTGGCGGTAGGGGGCTCTGGAAACACCATATATTTT	CASSLAVGGSGNTIYF
-	TRBV20-1	TRBJ1-4	-	TGCAGTGCTAGTGGGAGATCAACGGCGGGTGAAAAACTGTTTTTT	CSASGRSTAGEKLFF
-	TRBV23-1	TRBJ1-1	-	TGCGCCAGCAGTCACCGCGGCGGGGGGCCGGACACTGAAGCTTTCTTT	CASSHRGGGPDTEAFF
-	TRBV28	TRBJ1-2	-	TGTGCCAGCACTACGAATAGCGGGGATGGCTACACCTTC	CASTTNSGDGYTF
-	TRBV10-3	TRBJ2-3	TRBD2	TGTGCCATCAGTGAGCGCGGGAGACTAGTTCGGACAGATACGCAGTATTTT	CAISERGRLVRTDTQYF
many	TRBV15	TRBJ2-2	-	TGTGCCACCGCCCTGTCGGGAGCGGGCACCGGGGAGCTGTTTTTT	CATALSGAGTGELFF
many	TRBV27	TRBJ2-5	-	TGTGCCAGCAGTTTATCGGCCTTGACAATCGATGCCCAGTACTTC	CASSLSALTIDAQYF
-	TRBV28	TRBJ2-7	-	TGTGCCAGCAGTCCTTCACATTCGGGCTACGAGCAGTACTTC	CASSPSHSGYEQYF
-	TRBV2	TRBJ2-1	TRBD2	TGTGCCAGCAGTGAAGTCTGGCTAGCGGGAGTCAATGAGCAGTTCTTC	CASSEVWLAGVNEQFF
-	TRBV27	TRBJ2-6	-	TGTGCCAGCAGTTCCACAGGGGGGGCTGGGGCCAACGTCCTGACTTTC	CASSSTGGAGANVLTF
-	TRBV28	TRBJ2-3	-	TGTGCCAGCAGTTTAGGGTCGGAGACGCAGTATTTT	CASSLGSETQYF
-	TRBV3-1/TRBV3-2	TRBJ2-3	TRBD1	TGTGCCAGCAGCCAAGATCGGACAGGGTATAGCACAGATACGCAGTATTTT	CASSQDRTGYSTDTQYF
-	TRBV27	TRBJ2-2	TRBD2	TGTGCCAGCAGTTCGGGACTAGCGGGAGAGTACACCGGGGAGCTGTTTTTT	CASSSGLAGEYTGELFF
-	TRBV29-1	TRBJ1-1	-	TGCAGCGTTGAAGGGACACTTATGAACACTGAAGCTTTCTTT	CSVEGTLMNTEAFF
-	TRBV2	TRBJ2-7	TRBD1	TGTGCCAGCAGCGCCCTGGGACAGGGGTACGAGCAGTACTTC	CASSALGQGYEQYF
-	TRBV7-3	TRBJ2-3	TRBD1	TGTGCCAGCAGTGAGGACAGGGAGGATACGCAGTATTTT	CASSEDREDTQYF
-	TRBV24-1	TRBJ2-1	-	TGTGCCACCAGTGACCTCCCCGCAGGGCCCCCGTTCTTC	CATSDLPAGPPFF
-	TRBV7-3	TRBJ2-2	-	TGTGCCAGCAGCCAGGGGCCCGGGGAGCTGTTTTTT	CASSQGPGELFF
-	TRBV5-8	TRBJ1-4	-	TGTGCCAGCAGCCGAGGGCCCCCGGGTGAAAAACTGTTTTTT	CASSRGPPGEKLFF
-	TRBV7-3	TRBJ2-1	-	TGTGCCAGCTCTCCGGGAGCGCCCCGCTCCTACAATGAGCAGTTCTTC	CASSPGAPRSYNEQFF
-	TRBV7-3	TRBJ2-3	TRBD2	TGTGCCAGCAGCTTAACGTCTAGCGGGAGCGGGACAGATACGCAGTATTTT	CASSLTSSGSGTDTQYF
-	TRBV28	TRBJ2-1	-	TGTGCCAGCAGACCGGCGGGACAGTTTAATCGGGCGGAGCAGTTCTTC	CASRPAGQFNRAEQFF
-	TRBV2	TRBJ2-5	TRBD1	TGTGCCAGCAGTGTCGGACAGGGGGCGGGGACCCAGTACTTC	CASSVGQGAGTQYF
-	TRBV28	TRBJ1-4	-	TGTGCCAGCAGTTTAGGCTCGAAACTGTTTTTT	CASSLGSKLFF